This TCR beta chain appears in the sequencing data of a study of blood T cells in healthy people across ages. General study findings and limits: The study lacked donor CMV status, which possibly confounded expanded clonotype changes. Greater diversity and more naive CD4+ cells were seen in long-lived donors than in aged donors. The diversity estimates, figures obtained from one million T cells, were considered underestimates.

Many counts were recorded for this clonotype. Antigen unknown. Healthy Caucasian individuals from Russia aged about 6 to 100 were enrolled as donors. Next came a second PCR, run for roughly 6 to 11 cycles, which used a sample-barcoded 5' primer along with a J-beta primer mix. Each CDR3 protein is one row after TCRdb ran MiXCR on the 5' RACE reads. The sample has fewer than 800,000 distinct CDR3 sequences, roughly 21% seen once. The CDR3 is 11 residues long. The ends were cut back, 3 bases at V and 7 bases at J, with 7 bases in the middle. Germline-derived CDR1 and CDR2 are DFQATT and SNEGSKA (reference sequence).

The sequence was collected from a man in his 70s in good health. This sequence joins TRBV20-1 and TRBJ2-4; the D gene is possibly TRBD1 (5 bases). The sequencing sample was made of blood. CDR3 sequence reads: CSARNRNIQYF. In DNA, the CDR3 is TGCAGTGCTAGGAACAGGAACATTCAGTACTTC.